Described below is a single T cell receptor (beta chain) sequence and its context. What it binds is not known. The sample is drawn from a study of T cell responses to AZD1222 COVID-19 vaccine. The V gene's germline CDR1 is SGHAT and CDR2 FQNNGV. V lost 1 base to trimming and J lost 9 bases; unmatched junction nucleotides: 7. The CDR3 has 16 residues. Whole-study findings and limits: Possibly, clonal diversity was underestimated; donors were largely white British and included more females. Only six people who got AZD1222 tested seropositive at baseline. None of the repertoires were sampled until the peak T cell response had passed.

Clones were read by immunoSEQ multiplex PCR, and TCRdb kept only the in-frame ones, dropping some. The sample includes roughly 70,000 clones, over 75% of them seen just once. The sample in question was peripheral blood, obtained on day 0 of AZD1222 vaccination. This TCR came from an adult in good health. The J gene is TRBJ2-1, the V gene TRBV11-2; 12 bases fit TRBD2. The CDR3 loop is CASSLGASGRVSEQFF. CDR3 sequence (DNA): TGTGCCAGCAGCTTAGGGGCTAGCGGGAGGGTAAGTGAGCAGTTCTTC.